This entry lists 16 T cell receptor beta chains sequenced from one sample in a study of cytomegalovirus exposure and HLA in healthy donors. PCR involved 60 Vbeta and 13 Jbeta primers. The table came from immunoSEQ multiplex PCR; TCRdb's copy has only in-frame clones and leaves some out. Of about 86,000 clones listed, 78% are singletons. The source material was PBMCs. All receptors derive from a male donor in good health and CMV-seropositive.

The CDR3 loop reads CASSLEEVGPASNYGYTF. In DNA, the CDR3 is TGTGCCAGCAGCTTAGAGGAGGTCGGGCCGGCATCCAACTATGGCTACACCTTC. The chain combines TRBV7-9 with TRBJ1-2; no definite D call. The V gene lost 1 base and the J gene lost 2 bases, with 20 bases spanning the gap. The CDR3 has 18 residues. Germline V gene sequence: CDR1 SEHNR, CDR2 FQNEAQ (reference sequence). Filled out from reference TRBV7-9 and TRBJ1-2, the complete variable domain reads DTGVSQNPRHKITKRGQNVTFRCDPISEHNRLYWYRQTLGQGPEFLTYFQNEAQLEKSRLLSDRFSAERPKGSFSTLEIQRTEQGDSAMYLCASSLEEVGPASNYGYTFGSGTRLTVV.

This clone was recorded a few times. This rearrangement joins TRBV30 to TRBJ2-7; 8 bases agree with TRBD2. CDR1 and CDR2 from the germline V gene are GTSNPN and SVGIG (reference sequence). The CDR3 has 15 residues. V trimming: 2 bases; J trimming: 4 bases; junction bases outside the gene matches: 10. CDR3 nucleotides: TGTGCCTGGAGTCCGACTAGCGCGATTCCTTACGAGCAGTACTTC. Translated, it gives CAWSPTSAIPYEQYF.

This clone was seen only once. This chain connects TRBV6-4 to TRBJ1-2; D may be TRBD1 (6 bases). The CDR3 has 13 amino acids. Germline V gives CDR1 MRHNA, CDR2 SNTAGT. The V gene lost 5 bases and the J gene lost 4 bases, with 11 bases spanning the gap. The CDR3 DNA reads TGTGCCAGCAGTTCTACAGGGACCTATGGCTACACCTTC. It specifies CASSSTGTYGYTF.

This chain joins TRBV19 and TRBJ2-1; D is possibly TRBD2 (6 bases). Germline values: CDR1 LNHDA, CDR2 SQIVND (reference sequence). Deletions cut 4 bases from V and 6 bases from J, with 10 bases between. The CDR3 has 13 amino acids. The CDR3 nucleotides are TGTGCCAGTAGTACGACTAGTAGCAATGAGCAGTTCTTC. Translation: CASSTTSSNEQFF.

The chain carries TRBV4-1 and TRBJ2-7, with 8 nucleotides matching TRBD2. Germline CDR1 is MGHRA and CDR2 is YSYEKL. V shed 1 base and J 1 base; nucleotides not matched to a gene: 0. This CDR3 spans 14 amino acids. The DNA for the CDR3 is TGCGCCAGCAGCCAAGTAGCGGGATCCTACGAGCAGTACTTC. It encodes CASSQVAGSYEQYF.

The CDR3 DNA is TGTGCCAGCAGCGTACTTGCGGTGGCAGATACGCAGTATTTT. Its translation: CASSVLAVADTQYF. This sequence joins TRBV9 and TRBJ2-3; D unresolved. Germline assignment: CDR1 SGDLS and CDR2 YYNGEE. The CDR3 has 14 residues. Trimming took 1 base from V and 4 from J, leaving 10 bases between them.

This rearrangement joins TRBV2 to TRBJ2-2, with 13 bases aligning to TRBD2. Germline loops: CDR1 SNHLY, CDR2 FYNNEI. This CDR3 is 16 amino acids long. V shed 9 bases and J 1 base; nucleotides not matched to a gene: 5. CDR3 in DNA: TGTGCCAGTAGGACTAGCGGGAGATGGAACACCGGGGAGCTGTTTTTT. Its translation: CASRTSGRWNTGELFF. The full variable domain, in which reference TRBV2 and TRBJ2-2 provide the parts outside the CDR3, is EPEVTQTPSHQVTQMGQEVILRCVPISNHLYFYWYRQILGQKVEFLVSFYNNEISEKSEIFDDQFSVERPDGSNFTLKIRSTKLEDSAMYFCASRTSGRWNTGELFFGEGSRLTVL.

This rearrangement joins TRBV7-9 to TRBJ2-1; 12 positions match TRBD2. The length of the CDR3 is 13 residues. In germline, CDR1 is SEHNR, CDR2 FQNEAQ (reference sequence). Unmatched junction bases numbered 6, after V lost 4 bases and J lost 14 bases. The CDR3 here is CASSSGLAGSKFF. As DNA, the CDR3 is TGTGCCAGCAGCTCGGGACTAGCGGGCTCTAAGTTCTTC.

CDR3 region: CASSLGSSSGSRETQYF. CDR3 DNA sequence: TGTGCCAGCAGCTTAGGCTCCTCTAGCGGGAGTAGGGAGACCCAGTACTTC. The rearrangement links TRBV7-3 to TRBJ2-5; the match to TRBD2 covers 10 bases. Trimming at V came to 2 bases and at J to 5 bases, leaving 11 bases not matched to a gene. The germline gives CDR1 SGHTA, CDR2 FQGTGA. The length of the CDR3 is 17 residues.

This chain joins TRBV27 and TRBJ1-1; 8 nucleotides align to TRBD1. The length of the CDR3 is 14 residues. Losses at the gene ends were 6 bases for V and 2 bases for J; bases not matched to a gene: 5. The germline CDR1 and CDR2 sequences are MNHEY and SMNVEV (reference sequence). The CDR3 protein is CASRRTGLNTEAFF. The CDR3 region has the DNA TGTGCCAGCAGACGGACAGGGTTAAACACTGAAGCTTTCTTT.

The chain recombines TRBV7-9 with TRBJ2-5, with 8 bases matching TRBD1. The J call may be in error: the DNA end matches TRBJ2-7 better. This CDR3 contains 15 residues. CDR1 and CDR2 from the germline V gene are SEHNR and FQNEAQ (reference sequence). CDR3 protein: CASSSVRDRFYEQYF. As DNA, the CDR3 is TGTGCCAGCAGCTCCGTGAGGGACAGGTTCTACGAGCAGTACTTC.

This sequence joins TRBV5-1 and TRBJ2-7, with TRBD1 matching 8 bases. The CDR3 runs to 13 residues. The germline V gene has CDR1 SGHRS and CDR2 YFSETQ. The V gene end was trimmed by 5 bases and the J gene end by 3 bases; junction bases not matched to a gene: 4. This chain's CDR3 is CASRPGQGYEQYF. DNA for the CDR3: TGCGCCAGCAGACCTGGACAGGGCTACGAGCAGTACTTC.

A few counts support this clone. The V gene is TRBV30, the J gene TRBJ2-6; D ambiguous. Germline loops: CDR1 GTSNPN, CDR2 SVGIG (reference sequence). This CDR3 is built from 15 residues. V lost 2 bases, J lost 4 bases, and 12 bases lay in between. CDR3 nucleotide sequence: TGTGCCTGGAGTCCCTCGTGGGCCGGGGCCAACGTCCTGACTTTC. Encoded protein: CAWSPSWAGANVLTF.

The chain combines TRBV5-1 with TRBJ2-3; 9 bases fit TRBD1. CDR1 is SGHRS, CDR2 YFSETQ, per germline. The V segment lost 0 bases and the J segment 3 bases; nucleotides outside the gene matches: 5. The CDR3 loop spans 16 amino acids. The CDR3 DNA follows: TGCGCCAGCAGCTTGGAGGACAGGGGAGGGACAGATACGCAGTATTTT. This gives the protein CASSLEDRGGTDTQYF.

The V gene is TRBV6-5, the J gene TRBJ2-5; TRBD2 agrees at 7 bases. The junction had 11 bases not matched to a gene; V was cut back by 2 bases and J by 5 bases. Germline CDR1 MNHEY, CDR2 SVGAGI. This CDR3 comprises 16 residues. The CDR3 sequence is CASSYGQVPGGETQYF. In DNA, the CDR3 is TGTGCCAGCAGTTACGGCCAAGTTCCGGGGGGTGAGACCCAGTACTTC.

This chain uses TRBV2 with TRBJ2-2, with TRBD1 matching over 7 bases. Trimming removed 5 bases from V and 5 bases from J; junction bases left unmatched: 8. CDR3 length equals 15 residues. Germline CDR1 is SNHLY and CDR2 is FYNNEI. This chain's CDR3 is CASSRVSGGTGELFF. The CDR3 DNA reads as TGTGCCAGCAGTAGGGTGTCAGGGGGTACCGGGGAGCTGTTTTTT. The full variable domain, completed using reference TRBV2 and TRBJ2-2, is EPEVTQTPSHQVTQMGQEVILRCVPISNHLYFYWYRQILGQKVEFLVSFYNNEISEKSEIFDDQFSVERPDGSNFTLKIRSTKLEDSAMYFCASSRVSGGTGELFFGEGSRLTVL.